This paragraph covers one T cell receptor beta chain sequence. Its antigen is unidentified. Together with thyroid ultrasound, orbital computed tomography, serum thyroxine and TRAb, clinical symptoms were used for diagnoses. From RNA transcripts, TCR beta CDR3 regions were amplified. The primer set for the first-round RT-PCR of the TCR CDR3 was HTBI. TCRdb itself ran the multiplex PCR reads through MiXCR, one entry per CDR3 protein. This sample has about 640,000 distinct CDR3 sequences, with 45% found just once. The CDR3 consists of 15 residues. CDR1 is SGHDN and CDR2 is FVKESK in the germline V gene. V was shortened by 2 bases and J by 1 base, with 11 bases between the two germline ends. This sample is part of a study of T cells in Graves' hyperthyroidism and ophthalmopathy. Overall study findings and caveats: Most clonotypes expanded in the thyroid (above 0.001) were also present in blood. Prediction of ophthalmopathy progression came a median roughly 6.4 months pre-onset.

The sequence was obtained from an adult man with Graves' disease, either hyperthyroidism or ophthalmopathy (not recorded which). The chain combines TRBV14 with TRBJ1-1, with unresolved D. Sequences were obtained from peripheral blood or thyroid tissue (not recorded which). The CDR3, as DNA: TGTGCCAGCAGCCAACTTAACGGATGGAACACTGAAGCTTTCTTT. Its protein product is CASSQLNGWNTEAFF.